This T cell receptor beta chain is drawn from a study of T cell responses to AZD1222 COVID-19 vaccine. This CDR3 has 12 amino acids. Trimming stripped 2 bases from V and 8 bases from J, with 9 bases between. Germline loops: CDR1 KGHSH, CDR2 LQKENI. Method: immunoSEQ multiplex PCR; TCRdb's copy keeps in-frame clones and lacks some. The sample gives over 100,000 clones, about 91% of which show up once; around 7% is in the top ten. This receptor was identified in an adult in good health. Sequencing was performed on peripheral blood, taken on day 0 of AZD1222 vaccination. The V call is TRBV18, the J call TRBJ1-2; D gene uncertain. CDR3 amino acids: CASSPEREGYTF. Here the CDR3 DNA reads TGTGCCAGCTCACCAGAGCGCGAGGGCTACACCTTC.